This entry lists 21 T cell receptor beta chains sequenced from one sample in a study of shared clonotypes between healthy human individuals. This table comes from immunoSEQ multiplex PCR, and its TCRdb copy is limited to in-frame clones, with some not included. The sample lists about 980,000 clones; less than 85% were seen once. Sequenced sample: memory CD4+ T cells sorted from blood. Subset here: CD45RA-negative fraction. These receptors were obtained from a man between 18 and 35 years old in good health.

In its sample, this clone was seen a few times. The rearrangement joins TRBV9 to TRBJ2-5, with TRBD1 matching 9 bases. With 4 bases clipped from V and 4 bases from J, the junction kept 11 bases outside the gene matches. Germline CDR1 is SGDLS and CDR2 is YYNGEE. This CDR3 region has 16 residues. CDR3 nucleotides: TGTGCCAGCAGCCTAATGGGGGACAGGGTACGAGAGACCCAGTACTTC. Amino acid sequence: CASSLMGDRVRETQYF.

This clone was detected once. The V call is TRBV6-5, the J call TRBJ2-3; D is unresolved. There are 14 residues in the CDR3. The germline CDR1 and CDR2 sequences are MNHEY and SVGAGI. Trimming took off 2 bases at V and 8 bases at J, with 14 bases between the two ends. The DNA for the CDR3 is TGTGCCAGCAGTTACGGGTTGGGCATCGGTACGCAGTATTTT. Translating gives CASSYGLGIGTQYF.

The chain employs TRBV5-1 and TRBJ1-4; D is perhaps TRBD1 (6 bases). CDR3 size: 16 residues. V gave up 1 base and J gave up 0 bases, with 10 bases separating them. Germline-derived CDR1 and CDR2 are SGHRS and YFSETQ. CDR3 amino acids: CASSLPRGATNEKLFF. CDR3 DNA sequence: TGCGCCAGCAGCTTGCCCAGGGGTGCAACTAATGAAAAACTGTTTTTT.

This clone came up once. J is TRBJ1-2 and V is TRBV19; D perhaps matches TRBD1 (6 bases). Between the trimmed V and J ends, which lost 3 bases and 8 bases, there was a span of 19 bases. Germline V gene sequence: CDR1 LNHDA, CDR2 SQIVND (reference sequence). The CDR3 loop spans 15 amino acids. DNA of the CDR3: TGTGCCAGTAGTATTGGTCGGAGACCAGACAGGGGCTACACCTTC. Protein sequence: CASSIGRRPDRGYTF.

This clone was seen just once. This sequence joins TRBV7-8 and TRBJ2-3; 7 bases agree with TRBD1. The V segment lost 1 base and the J segment 0 bases; nucleotides outside the gene matches: 4. Per germline, CDR1 SGHVS and CDR2 FQNEAQ. This CDR3 has 16 amino acids. CDR3 sequence: CASSLGWGQSTDTQYF. As DNA, the CDR3 is TGTGCCAGCAGCTTAGGTTGGGGACAGAGCACAGATACGCAGTATTTT.

The chain joins TRBV27 to TRBJ2-7; 7 nucleotides align to TRBD1. The CDR3 has 16 residues. CDR1 is MNHEY, CDR2 SMNVEV, per germline (reference sequence). After removal of 4 bases from V and 2 bases from J, the junction contained 11 bases not matched to a gene. This CDR3 is CASSSKGGFSPYEQYF. In nucleotides, the CDR3 is TGTGCCAGCAGTTCGAAAGGGGGCTTTAGTCCCTACGAGCAGTACTTC.

J is TRBJ2-3 and V is TRBV5-1; D is ambiguous. The ends were cut back, 0 bases at V and 9 bases at J, with 11 bases in the middle. Per the germline V gene, CDR1 is SGHRS and CDR2 is YFSETQ. The CDR3 is 13 residues long. The CDR3 reads CASSLEAGPTQYF. CDR3 nucleotides: TGCGCCAGCAGCTTGGAAGCCGGACCGACGCAGTATTTT.

This clone was seen only a few times. The CDR3 coding sequence is TGTGCCAGGGGAGAGGGGGAGACCCAGTACTTC. Protein product: CARGEGETQYF. The chain has TRBV6-1 and TRBJ2-5, with D possibly called TRBD1 or TRBD2 (5 bases each). V shed 9 bases and J shed 5 bases, with 10 bases lying between them. Per the germline V gene, CDR1 is MNHNS and CDR2 is SASEGT. The CDR3 covers 11 residues.

The gene calls are TRBV7-9 and TRBJ2-2, with D uncertain. Trimming cost V 6 bases and J 0 bases, with 8 bases left between them. Looked up from germline, CDR1 is SEHNR and CDR2 is FQNEAQ (reference sequence). There are 14 residues in the CDR3. CDR3 sequence (DNA): TGTGCCAGCAGATCGGATTCGAACACCGGGGAGCTGTTTTTT. Translation: CASRSDSNTGELFF.

This rearrangement joins TRBV18 to TRBJ2-7; 8 nucleotides align to TRBD1. This CDR3 is built from 15 residues. The junction had 2 bases not matched to a gene; V was cut back by 1 base and J by 0 bases. Germline values: CDR1 KGHSH, CDR2 LQKENI. This CDR3 reads CASSPRTGSSYEQYF. For the CDR3, the DNA is TGTGCCAGCTCACCACGGACAGGGAGCTCCTACGAGCAGTACTTC.

The genes are TRBV29-1 and TRBJ2-7; the D gene could be TRBD1 or TRBD2 (5 bases each). The CDR3 totals 15 residues. Between the trimmed V and J ends, which lost 7 bases and 4 bases, there was a span of 23 bases. Per the germline V gene, CDR1 is SQVTM and CDR2 is ANQGSEA. This CDR3 is CSAQLAGAKKYEQYF. In DNA, the CDR3 is TGCAGCGCCCAACTCGCCGGGGCGAAAAAGTACGAGCAGTACTTC.

The chain couples TRBV10-3 to TRBJ1-2; 7 positions match TRBD1. Germline CDR1 is ENHRY and CDR2 is SYGVKD. Unmatched junction bases numbered 5, after V lost 3 bases and J lost 7 bases. The CDR3 runs to 13 residues. The CDR3 loop reads CAISDYRGGGYTF. Here the CDR3 DNA reads TGTGCCATCAGTGATTACAGGGGAGGTGGCTACACCTTC.

The gene calls are TRBV7-3 and TRBJ2-1, with a weak D call TRBD1 (6 bases). Trimming stripped 5 bases from V and 5 bases from J, with 13 bases between. Germline values: CDR1 SGHTA, CDR2 FQGTGA. This CDR3 comprises 14 residues. The CDR3 here is CASSPRSGDNEQFF. The CDR3 DNA is TGTGCCAGCAGCCCTCGGTCAGGGGACAATGAGCAGTTCTTC.

The chain uses TRBV6-1 and TRBJ2-3, with D possibly TRBD2 on 7 matching bases. In germline, CDR1 is MNHNS, CDR2 SASEGT. This CDR3 has 15 residues. V shed 6 bases and J shed 5 bases, with 18 bases lying between them. The CDR3 nucleotides are TGTGCCAGCAGGAGGGGGGAGGGCCGTTTAGATACGCAGTATTTT. Translation: CASRRGEGRLDTQYF.

The chain has TRBV2 and TRBJ2-2, with D tentatively TRBD1 (6 bases). Trimming shortened V by 3 bases and J by 4 bases, and 15 bases separated the two germline ends. CDR1 is SNHLY, CDR2 FYNNEI, per germline. CDR3 length: 16 amino acids. This chain's CDR3 is CASSDWGLFATGELFF. As DNA, the CDR3 is TGTGCCAGCAGTGATTGGGGGCTTTTCGCCACCGGGGAGCTGTTTTTT. Complete variable domain (other parts from reference TRBV2 and TRBJ2-2): EPEVTQTPSHQVTQMGQEVILRCVPISNHLYFYWYRQILGQKVEFLVSFYNNEISEKSEIFDDQFSVERPDGSNFTLKIRSTKLEDSAMYFCASSDWGLFATGELFFGEGSRLTVL.

The V gene is TRBV5-1, the J gene TRBJ2-1; D may be TRBD1 (6 bases). V gave up 3 bases and J gave up 2 bases, with 9 bases separating them. This CDR3 has 14 residues. Germline CDR1 reads SGHRS; CDR2 reads YFSETQ. The CDR3 nucleotides read TGCGCCAGCAGCTATGGGGACACCTACAATGAGCAGTTCTTC. Residues: CASSYGDTYNEQFF.

This sequence joins TRBV7-9 and TRBJ2-3; 9 bases line up with TRBD1. With V trimmed by 5 bases and J by 4 bases, 7 bases remained unmatched. Germline CDR1 SEHNR, CDR2 FQNEAQ (reference sequence). This CDR3 spans 15 amino acids. The CDR3 DNA sequence: TGTGCCAGCAGCCCCGGACAGGGGAGGTCAGATACGCAGTATTTT. Translating it yields CASSPGQGRSDTQYF. Together with reference TRBV7-9 and TRBJ2-3, the CDR3 gives the full variable domain: DTGVSQNPRHKITKRGQNVTFRCDPISEHNRLYWYRQTLGQGPEFLTYFQNEAQLEKSRLLSDRFSAERPKGSFSTLEIQRTEQGDSAMYLCASSPGQGRSDTQYFGPGTRLTVL.

This CDR3 reads CASGLRGTGELFF. The CDR3 DNA sequence: TGTGCTAGTGGTTTGAGGGGAACCGGGGAGCTGTTTTTT. The chain is built from TRBV12-5 and TRBJ2-2; D may be TRBD1 (5 bases). The germline V and J ends were trimmed by 2 bases and 5 bases, with 6 bases remaining between them. The V gene's germline CDR1 is LGHNT and CDR2 FRNRAP. This CDR3 is built from 13 residues.

The chain links TRBV27 to TRBJ2-7, with 11 bases aligning to TRBD1. This CDR3 contains 16 residues. CDR1 is MNHEY and CDR2 is SMNVEV in the germline V gene (reference sequence). V lost 6 bases to trimming and J lost 0 bases; unmatched junction nucleotides: 7. The CDR3 sequence: CASSIQGQGDSYEQYF. Here the CDR3 DNA reads TGTGCCAGCAGCATCCAGGGACAGGGGGACTCCTACGAGCAGTACTTC.

This chain links TRBV7-2 with TRBJ2-7; 7 bases are shared with TRBD2. The CDR3 extends over 14 amino acids. V was clipped by 8 bases and J by 7 bases; unmatched bases: 14. CDR1 SGHTA and CDR2 FQGNSA come from the germline V gene. CDR3 bases: TGTGCCAGCGCCTCTAGCGGTATCCTGAGAGAGCAGTACTTC. It translates to CASASSGILREQYF.

The chain has TRBV7-2 and TRBJ1-1, with D maybe TRBD1 (6 bases). The V and J ends lost 4 bases and 6 bases respectively, with 15 bases between them. CDR3 length: 14 residues. The germline CDR1 and CDR2 sequences are SGHTA and FQGNSA. The CDR3 DNA sequence: TGTGCCAGCAGCTCATCGCGGGGGCGAGCTGAAGCTTTCTTT. Its protein product is CASSSSRGRAEAFF.